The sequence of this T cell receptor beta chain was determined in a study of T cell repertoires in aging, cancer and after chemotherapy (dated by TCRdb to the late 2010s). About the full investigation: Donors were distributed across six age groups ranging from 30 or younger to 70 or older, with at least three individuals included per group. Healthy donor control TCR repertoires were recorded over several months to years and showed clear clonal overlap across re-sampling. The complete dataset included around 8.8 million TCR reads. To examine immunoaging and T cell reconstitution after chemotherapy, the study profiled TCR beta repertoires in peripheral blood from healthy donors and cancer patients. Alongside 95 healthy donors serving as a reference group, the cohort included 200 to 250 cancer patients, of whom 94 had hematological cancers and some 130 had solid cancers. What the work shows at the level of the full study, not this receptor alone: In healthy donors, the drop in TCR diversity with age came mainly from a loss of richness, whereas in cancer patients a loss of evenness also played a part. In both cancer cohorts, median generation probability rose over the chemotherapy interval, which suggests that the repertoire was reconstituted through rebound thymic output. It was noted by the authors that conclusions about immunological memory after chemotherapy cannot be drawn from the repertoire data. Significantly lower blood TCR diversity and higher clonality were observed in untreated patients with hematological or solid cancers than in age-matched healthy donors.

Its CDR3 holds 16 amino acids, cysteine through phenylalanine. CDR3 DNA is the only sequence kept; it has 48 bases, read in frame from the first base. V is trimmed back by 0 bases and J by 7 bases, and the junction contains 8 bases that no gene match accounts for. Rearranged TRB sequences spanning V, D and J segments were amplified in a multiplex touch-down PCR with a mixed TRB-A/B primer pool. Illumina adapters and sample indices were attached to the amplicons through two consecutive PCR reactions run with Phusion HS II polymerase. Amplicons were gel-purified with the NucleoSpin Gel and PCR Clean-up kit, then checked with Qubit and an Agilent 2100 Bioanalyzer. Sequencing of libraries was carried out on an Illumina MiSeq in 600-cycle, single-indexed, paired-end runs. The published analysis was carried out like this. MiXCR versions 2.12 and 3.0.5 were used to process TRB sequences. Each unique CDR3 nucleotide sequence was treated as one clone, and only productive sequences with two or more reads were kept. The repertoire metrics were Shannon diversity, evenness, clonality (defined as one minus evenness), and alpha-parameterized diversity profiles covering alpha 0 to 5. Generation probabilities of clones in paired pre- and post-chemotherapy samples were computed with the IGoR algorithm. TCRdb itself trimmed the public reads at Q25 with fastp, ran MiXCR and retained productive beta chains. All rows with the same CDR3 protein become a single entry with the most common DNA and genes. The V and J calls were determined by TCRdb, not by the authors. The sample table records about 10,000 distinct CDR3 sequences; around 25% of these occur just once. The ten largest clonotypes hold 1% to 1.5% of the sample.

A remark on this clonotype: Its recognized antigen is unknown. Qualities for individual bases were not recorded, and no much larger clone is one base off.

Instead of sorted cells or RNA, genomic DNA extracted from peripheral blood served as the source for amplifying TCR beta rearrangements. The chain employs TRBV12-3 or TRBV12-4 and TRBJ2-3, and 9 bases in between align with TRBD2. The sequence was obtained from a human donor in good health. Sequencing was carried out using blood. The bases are TGTGCCAGCAGTTTAGCGAGACTAGCGGACCTGAATACGCAGTATTTT. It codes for CASSLARLADLNTQYF.